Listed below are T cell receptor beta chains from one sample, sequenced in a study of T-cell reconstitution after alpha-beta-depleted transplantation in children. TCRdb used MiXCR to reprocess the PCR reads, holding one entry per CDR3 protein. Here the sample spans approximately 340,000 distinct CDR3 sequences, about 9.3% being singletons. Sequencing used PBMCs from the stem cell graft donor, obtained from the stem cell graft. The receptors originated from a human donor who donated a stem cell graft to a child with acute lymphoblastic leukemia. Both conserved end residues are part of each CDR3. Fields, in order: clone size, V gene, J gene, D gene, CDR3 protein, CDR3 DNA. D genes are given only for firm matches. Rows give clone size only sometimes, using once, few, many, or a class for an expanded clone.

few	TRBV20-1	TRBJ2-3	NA	CSASGLDTQYF	TGCAGTGCTAGTGGTTTAGATACGCAGTATTTT
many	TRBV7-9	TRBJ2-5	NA	CASSLIVGRQETQYF	TGTGCCAGCAGCTTAATCGTCGGACGTCAAGAGACCCAGTACTTC
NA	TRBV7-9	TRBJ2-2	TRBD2	CASGRASGSAGELFF	TGTGCCAGCGGTCGGGCTAGCGGGAGTGCCGGGGAGCTGTTTTTT
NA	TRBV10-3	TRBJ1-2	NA	CAISVGIGGYGYTF	TGTGCCATCAGTGTCGGAATTGGGGGCTATGGCTACACCTTC
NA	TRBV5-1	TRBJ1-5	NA	CASSSLYSNQPQHF	TGCGCCAGCAGCTCCTTATATAGCAATCAGCCCCAGCATTTT
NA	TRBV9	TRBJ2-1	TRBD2	CASSVGTSGGNEQFF	TGTGCCAGCAGCGTTGGGACTAGCGGAGGGAATGAGCAGTTCTTC
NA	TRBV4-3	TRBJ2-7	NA	CASSRSSSSYEQYF	TGCGCCAGCAGCCGGAGTTCAAGCTCCTACGAGCAGTACTTC
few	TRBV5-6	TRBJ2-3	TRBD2	CASSLLASGSTDTQYF	TGTGCCAGCAGCTTGTTAGCTAGCGGGAGCACAGATACGCAGTATTTT
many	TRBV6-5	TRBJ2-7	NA	CASSYTGSSYEQYF	TGTGCCAGCAGTTACACCGGGAGTTCCTACGAGCAGTACTTC
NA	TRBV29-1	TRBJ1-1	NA	CSVAYKNTQAFF	TGCAGCGTTGCCTACAAGAACACTCAAGCTTTCTTT
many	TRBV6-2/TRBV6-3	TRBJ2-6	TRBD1	CASSRTGGSGANVLTF	TGTGCCAGCTCTCGGACAGGCGGCTCTGGGGCCAACGTCCTGACTTTC
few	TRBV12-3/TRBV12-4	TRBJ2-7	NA	CASSLTLAREQYF	TGTGCCAGCAGTTTAACCCTAGCCCGGGAGCAGTACTTC
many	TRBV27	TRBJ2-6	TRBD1	CASSSRTGSGANVLTF	TGTGCCAGCAGTTCAAGGACAGGGTCTGGGGCCAACGTCCTGACTTTC
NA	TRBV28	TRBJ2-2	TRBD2	CASSLPSGRLTGELFF	TGTGCCAGCAGTTTACCTAGCGGGAGGCTCACCGGGGAGCTGTTTTTT
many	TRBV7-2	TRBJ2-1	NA	CASRREEDEQFF	TGTGCCAGCAGGAGGGAGGAGGATGAGCAGTTCTTC
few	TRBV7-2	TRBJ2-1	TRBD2	CASSLSTSGYYNEQFF	TGTGCCAGCAGCTTATCGACTAGCGGGTACTACAATGAGCAGTTCTTC
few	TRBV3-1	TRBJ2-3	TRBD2	CASSQLPRASGRMADTQYF	TGTGCCAGCAGCCAGCTACCCAGAGCTAGCGGGAGAATGGCAGATACGCAGTATTTT
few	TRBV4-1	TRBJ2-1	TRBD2	CASSRRTSGRYNEQFF	TGCGCCAGCAGCCGACGGACTAGCGGGAGGTACAATGAGCAGTTCTTC
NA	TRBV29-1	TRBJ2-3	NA	CSVAPRLETDTQYF	TGCAGCGTTGCCCCAAGACTAGAAACAGATACGCAGTATTTT
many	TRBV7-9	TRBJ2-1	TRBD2	CASSPLGAGGNNEQFF	TGTGCCAGCAGCCCCCTGGGGGCGGGAGGGAACAATGAGCAGTTCTTC
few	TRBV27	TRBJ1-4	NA	CASSASGTVGEKLFF	TGTGCCAGCAGTGCATCCGGGACGGTGGGTGAAAAACTGTTTTTT
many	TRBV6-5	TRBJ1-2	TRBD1	CASRRTGFSQNYGYTF	TGTGCCAGCAGGCGGACAGGGTTCAGTCAAAACTATGGCTACACCTTC
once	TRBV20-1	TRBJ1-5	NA	CSRTNQPQHF	TGCTCTCGAACCAATCAGCCCCAGCATTTT
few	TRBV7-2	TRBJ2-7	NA	CASSFQAGQPYEQYF	TGTGCCAGCAGCTTCCAGGCAGGGCAGCCCTACGAGCAGTACTTC
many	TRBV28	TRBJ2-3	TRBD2	CASSFPPGLAGSFTDTQYF	TGTGCCAGCAGCTTCCCCCCGGGACTAGCGGGATCGTTCACAGATACGCAGTATTTT
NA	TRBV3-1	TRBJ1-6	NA	CASSQDSYSPLHF	TGTGCCAGCAGCCAAGATTCGTATTCACCCCTCCACTTT
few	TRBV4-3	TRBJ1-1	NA	CASSPDSSAYTEAFF	TGCGCCAGCAGCCCGGACAGTTCTGCGTACACTGAAGCTTTCTTT
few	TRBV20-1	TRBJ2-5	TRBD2	CSARGAGGLLQETQYF	TGCAGTGCTAGGGGCGCGGGAGGGCTCTTACAAGAGACCCAGTACTTC
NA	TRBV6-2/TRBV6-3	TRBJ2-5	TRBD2	CASRISLISREGFKTQYF	TGTGCCAGCAGAATATCCCTGATTTCGCGGGAGGGCTTCAAGACCCAGTACTTC